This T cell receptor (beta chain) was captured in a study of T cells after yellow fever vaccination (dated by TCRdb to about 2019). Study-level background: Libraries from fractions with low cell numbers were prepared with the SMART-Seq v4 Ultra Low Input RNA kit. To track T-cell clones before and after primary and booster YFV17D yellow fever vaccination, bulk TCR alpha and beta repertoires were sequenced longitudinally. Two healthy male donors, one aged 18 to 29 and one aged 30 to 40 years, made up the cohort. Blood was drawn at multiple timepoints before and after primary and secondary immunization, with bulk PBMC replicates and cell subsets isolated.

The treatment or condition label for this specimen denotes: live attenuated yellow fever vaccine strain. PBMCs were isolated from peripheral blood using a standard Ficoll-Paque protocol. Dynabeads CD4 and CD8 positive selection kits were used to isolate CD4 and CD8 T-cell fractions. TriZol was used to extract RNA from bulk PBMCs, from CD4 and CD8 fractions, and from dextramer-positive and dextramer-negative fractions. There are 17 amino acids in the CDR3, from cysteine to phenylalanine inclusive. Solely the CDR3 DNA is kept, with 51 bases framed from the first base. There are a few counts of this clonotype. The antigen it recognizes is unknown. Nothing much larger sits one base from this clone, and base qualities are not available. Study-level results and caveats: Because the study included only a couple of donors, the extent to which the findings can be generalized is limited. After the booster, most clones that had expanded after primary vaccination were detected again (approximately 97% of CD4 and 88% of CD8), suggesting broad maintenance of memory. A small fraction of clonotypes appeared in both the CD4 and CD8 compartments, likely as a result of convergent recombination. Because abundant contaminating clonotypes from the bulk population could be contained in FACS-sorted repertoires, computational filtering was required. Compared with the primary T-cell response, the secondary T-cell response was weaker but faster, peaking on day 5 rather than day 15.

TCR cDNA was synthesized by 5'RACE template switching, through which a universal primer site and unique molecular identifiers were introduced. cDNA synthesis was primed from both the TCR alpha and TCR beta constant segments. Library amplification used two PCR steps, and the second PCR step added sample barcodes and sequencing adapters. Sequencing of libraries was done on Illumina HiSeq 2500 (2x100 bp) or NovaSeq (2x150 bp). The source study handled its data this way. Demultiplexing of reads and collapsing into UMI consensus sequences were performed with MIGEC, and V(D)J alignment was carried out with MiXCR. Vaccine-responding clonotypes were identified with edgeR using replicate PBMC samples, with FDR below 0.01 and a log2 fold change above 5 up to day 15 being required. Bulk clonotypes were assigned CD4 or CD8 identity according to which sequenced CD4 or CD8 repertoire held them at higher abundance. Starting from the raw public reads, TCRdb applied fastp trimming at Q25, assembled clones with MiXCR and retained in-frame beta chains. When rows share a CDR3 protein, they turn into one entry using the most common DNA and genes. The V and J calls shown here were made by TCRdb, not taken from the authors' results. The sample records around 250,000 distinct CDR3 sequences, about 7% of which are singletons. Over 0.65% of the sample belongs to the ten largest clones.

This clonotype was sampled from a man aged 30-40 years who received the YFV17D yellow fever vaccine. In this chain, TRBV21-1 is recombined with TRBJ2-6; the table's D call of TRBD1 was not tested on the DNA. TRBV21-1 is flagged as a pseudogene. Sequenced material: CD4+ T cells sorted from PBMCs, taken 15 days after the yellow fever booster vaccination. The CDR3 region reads CASSNRGVFSGANVLTF. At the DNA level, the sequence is TGTGCCAGCAGCAACAGGGGGGTATTCTCTGGGGCCAACGTCCTGACTTTC.